Listed here is a single T cell receptor (beta chain). The source of the sample is a study of technical replicates of blood from a handful of donors. Some clones are missing from TCRdb's copy, which holds only in-frame ones; the method was immunoSEQ multiplex PCR. Of over 55,000 clones listed, approximately 94% are singletons. The CDR3 is 13 residues long. CDR1 is SQVTM and CDR2 is ANQGSEA in the germline V gene. V lost 3 bases and J lost 7; bases outside the gene matches: 7. The sequencing sample was made of PBMCs. This receptor was taken from a human donor in good health. Some clones in this sample may be carry-over from other donors' samples. The V call is TRBV29-1, the J call TRBJ1-1, with TRBD1 identical over 8 bases. This chain's CDR3 is CSVEGQATYEAFF. In DNA form, the CDR3 reads TGCAGCGTTGAGGGACAGGCAACCTATGAAGCTTTCTTT.